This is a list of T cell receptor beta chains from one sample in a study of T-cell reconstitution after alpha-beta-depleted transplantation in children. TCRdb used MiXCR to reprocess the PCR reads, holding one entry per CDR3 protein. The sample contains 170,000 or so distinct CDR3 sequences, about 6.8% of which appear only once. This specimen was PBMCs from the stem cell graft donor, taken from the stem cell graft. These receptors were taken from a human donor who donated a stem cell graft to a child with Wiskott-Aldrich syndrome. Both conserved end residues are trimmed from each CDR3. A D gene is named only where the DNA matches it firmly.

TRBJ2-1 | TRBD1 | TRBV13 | ASSLTGANYNEQF
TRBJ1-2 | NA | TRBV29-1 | SVELNNYGYT
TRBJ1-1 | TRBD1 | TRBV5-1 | ASSLAWTGRSEAF
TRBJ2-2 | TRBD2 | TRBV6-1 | ASRHRGGANTGELF
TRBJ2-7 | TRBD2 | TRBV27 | ASSLGSGGTYEQY
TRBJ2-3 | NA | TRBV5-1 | ASNPDSSTDTQY
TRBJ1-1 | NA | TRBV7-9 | ASSLVSGDRMNTEAF
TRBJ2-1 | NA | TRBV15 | ATSRDRAFNEQF
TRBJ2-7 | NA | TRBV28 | ASSTTASAEQY
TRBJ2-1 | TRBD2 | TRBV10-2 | ASSEEREGWDEQF
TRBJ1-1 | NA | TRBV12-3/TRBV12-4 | ASSLLRGSTEAF
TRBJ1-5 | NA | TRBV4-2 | ASSQGVSNQPQH
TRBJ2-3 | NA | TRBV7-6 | ASSLALGRAFGGTDTQY
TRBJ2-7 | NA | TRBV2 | ASSDRGDNEQY
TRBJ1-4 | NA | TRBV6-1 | ASSEDIGEATNEKLF
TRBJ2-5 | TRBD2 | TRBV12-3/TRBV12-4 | ASSRAGGPQETQY
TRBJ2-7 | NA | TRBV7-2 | ASSPLGEQY
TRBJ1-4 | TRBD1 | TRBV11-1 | ASSRTGEDEKLF
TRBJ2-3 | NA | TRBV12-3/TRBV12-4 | ASSFRHTDTQY
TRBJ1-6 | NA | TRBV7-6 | ASSADGDNSPLH
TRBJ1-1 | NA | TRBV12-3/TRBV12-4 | ASSQWQGFTIGNTEAF
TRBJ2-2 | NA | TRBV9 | ASTDKANTGELF
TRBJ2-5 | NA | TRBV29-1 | SVRGNLQGLETQY